The entry below gives a single T cell receptor (beta chain) sequence along with its context. The target of this receptor is not known. Base quality data are lacking; no much larger clone is found one base away. CDR1 and CDR2 are drawn from the germline V gene: SGHDT, YYEEEE. The CDR3 sequence holds 14 residues, the cysteine and phenylalanine included. Just the 42-base CDR3 DNA is kept, in frame starting at base 1. Trimming takes 10 bases off V and 0 bases off J; junction bases not matched to a gene: 6. Receptors were amplified or captured by the immunoSEQ multiplex PCR assay. For TCR sequencing, RNA was extracted from every sample and reverse transcribed into cDNA to serve as template. First-strand cDNA was synthesized with SuperScript III using a 2:1 mix of oligo-dT and random hexamers. A synthetic immune receptor repertoire was used to assess amplification bias, and residual bias was removed computationally. Turning to the authors' computational methods: After raw reads were preprocessed to remove errors, the CDR3 was defined following IMGT conventions as running from the conserved cysteine to phenylalanine. Clonality was computed as 1 minus the Shannon entropy, with the entropy normalized by log2 of the number of productive unique TCRs. Whether scalp clones were CD4 or CD8 was inferred by matching scalp TCRbeta sequences against CD4 and CD8 repertoires sorted from blood. The source is immuneACCESS, and TCRdb retained only in-frame sequences with V and J called. Part of the clones is not carried over; for the studies checked, unresolved V genes explain less than half of this, and the remainder is unexplained. The DNA gave D and trimming, while V, J and clone size come from that table. The sample table shows about 150,000 clones, and 45% to 60% are seen once. About 15% of the sample rests with the top ten.

The meaning of the sample's time point label: around 29 days on oral tofacitinib. According to the study, the label for this sample's treatment or condition signals: oral pan-JAK inhibitor, 5-10 mg twice daily. Peripheral blood and lesional scalp punch biopsies were obtained from patients with alopecia areata. PBMCs were isolated by density centrifugation and stained for CD3, CD4 and CD8, and CD4+ and CD8+ T cells were sorted on a FACSAria. These data are taken from a study of CD8+ T cells in alopecia areata (dated by TCRdb to the late 2010s). At the level of the whole study: The treated patients, all with moderate-to-severe alopecia areata, were enrolled in an open-label pilot trial of oral tofacitinib given at 5 to 10 mg twice daily. Tofacitinib was administered for 6 to 18 months, and 6 months of follow-up off drug were then conducted to assess delayed response and recurrence. The SALT score, which quantifies the percentage of affected scalp surface area, was used to measure disease severity in treated patients. To study T cell clonal expansion in alopecia areata, the researchers applied high-throughput TCRbeta sequencing to both the C3H/HeJ mouse model and human patients. Scalp tissue and sorted CD4+ and CD8+ peripheral blood T cells from patchy and totalis/universalis alopecia areata patients and from healthy controls were covered by human TCRbeta sequencing. Patients on tofacitinib were biopsied at baseline and after 4 and 24 weeks of treatment, and several of the patients also had a later scalp biopsy. Scalp clonality was compared across normal scalp (n=4), patchy alopecia areata scalp (n=8), and alopecia totalis/universalis scalp (n=8). RNA was obtained with the PAXgene miRNA kit for fixed scalp, the miRNeasy kit for PBMCs, and the RNeasy kit for mouse skin. Amplification of TCRbeta CDR3 regions was done by immunoSEQ multiplex PCR using 35 Vbeta forward primers and 13 Jbeta reverse primers.

Points the paper makes about the study in general: Shared TCR sequences between patients were less evident than in mice, which may be partly attributable to HLA diversity in the patient population. Because the treated cohort was small and had only one nonresponder, larger studies are needed to examine links between baseline CD8+ expansion and response. Many expanded lesional clones were found to persist in scalp and blood during tofacitinib treatment, and relapse after treatment cessation may be partly explained by this persistence. Scalp clonality and the number of expanded CD8+ clones among the top 100 scalp clones were significantly decreased by tofacitinib. Lesional scalp, especially in alopecia totalis/universalis, showed higher clonality and more expanded CD8+ clones than normal scalp, suggesting antigenic drive. Scalp TCR repertoire analysis is complicated because resident alphabeta T cells in normal human skin are also sequenced, whereas mouse skin is dominated by gammadelta T cells.

The material was CD8+ T cells sorted from blood, obtained at week 4, from a patient treated with tofacitinib. The TCR sequence derives from a human donor with alopecia areata. The chain is made from TRBV5-6 and TRBJ2-1; 8 middle bases align to TRBD1. The CDR3: CAGGTGSSYNEQFF. The DNA sequence reads TGTGCCGGAGGGACAGGTAGCTCCTACAATGAGCAGTTCTTC. Extended through the reference TRBV5-6 and TRBJ2-1 proteins, this CDR3 yields the full variable domain: DAGVTQSPTHLIKTRGQQVTLRCSPKSGHDTVSWYQQALGQGPQFIFQYYEEEERQRGNFPDRFSGHQFPNYSSELNVNALLLGDSALYLCAGGTGSSYNEQFFGPGTRLTVL.